This passage covers 19 T cell receptor beta chains from one sample sequenced in a study of cytomegalovirus exposure and HLA in healthy donors. The study ran its PCR with 60 Vbeta and 13 Jbeta primers. Using immunoSEQ multiplex PCR, the repertoire was profiled, and TCRdb retains in-frame clones only, with some absent. Of 160,000 or so clones listed, roughly 88% are singletons. The specimen was PBMCs. The receptors here all came from a woman in her late teens or twenties in good health and CMV-seronegative.

This clone showed up just a few times. This chain connects TRBV14 to TRBJ1-1, with D hard to call. Germline V gene data show CDR1 as SGHDN and CDR2 as FVKESK. The V and J ends lost 2 bases and 1 base respectively, with 11 bases between them. The CDR3 length is 15 residues. CDR3 region: CASSQPGQANTEAFF. In DNA form, the CDR3 reads TGTGCCAGCAGCCAACCCGGCCAGGCGAACACTGAAGCTTTCTTT.

This clone came up once. This sequence joins TRBV27 and TRBJ1-1; no definite D call. Trimming removed 6 bases at V and 0 bases at J, with 11 bases between. CDR1 and CDR2 from the germline V gene are MNHEY and SMNVEV (reference sequence). The length of the CDR3 is 14 residues. The CDR3 sequence: CASRFEGLNTEAFF. The CDR3 DNA is TGTGCCAGCAGGTTTGAGGGTTTGAACACTGAAGCTTTCTTT.

The chain carries TRBV19 and TRBJ2-2; 11 positions agree with TRBD1. The CDR3 runs 15 residues. V lost 7 bases to trimming and J lost 5 bases; unmatched junction nucleotides: 6. Germline V gene lookup returns CDR1 LNHDA and CDR2 SQIVND (reference sequence). The CDR3 sequence: CASTMGQGETGELFF. The CDR3 coding sequence is TGTGCCAGTACCATGGGACAGGGGGAAACCGGGGAGCTGTTTTTT.

The chain uses TRBV18 and TRBJ2-2, with D uncertain. Between the trimmed V and J ends, which lost 5 bases and 1 base, there was a span of 17 bases. Germline lookup yields CDR1 KGHSH and CDR2 LQKENI. This CDR3 has 17 residues. The CDR3 coding sequence is TGTGCCAGCTCATCACTCCCCTCCCTACTGAACACCGGGGAGCTGTTTTTT. Translating gives CASSSLPSLLNTGELFF. Full variable domain (rest looked up from reference TRBV18 and TRBJ2-2): NAGVMQNPRHLVRRRGQEARLRCSPMKGHSHVYWYRQLPEEGLKFMVYLQKENIIDESGMPKERFSAEFPKEGPSILRIQQVVRGDSAAYFCASSSLPSLLNTGELFFGEGSRLTVL.

The chain couples TRBV28 to TRBJ2-7, with 7 nucleotides matching TRBD2. J lost 2 bases, V lost 8 bases, and 9 bases had no gene match. Germline lookup yields CDR1 MDHEN and CDR2 SYDVKM. This CDR3 has 14 amino acids. The DNA of the CDR3 is TGTGCCAGCTCGACCCCCGGGACTACCTACGAGCAGTACTTC. It specifies CASSTPGTTYEQYF.

The chain couples TRBV7-9 to TRBJ1-5, with 8 positions matching TRBD1. Germline CDR1 and CDR2: SEHNR and FQNEAQ (reference sequence). The V gene end was trimmed by 1 base and the J gene end by 6 bases; junction bases not matched to a gene: 5. The CDR3 consists of 15 residues. The CDR3 is CASSLEQGAGQPQHF. Written as DNA, the CDR3 is TGTGCCAGCAGCTTAGAGCAGGGGGCAGGTCAGCCCCAGCATTTT.

For this clone: At one boundary the junction diverges from the germline segment, which might be a read error. The V call is TRBV7-9, the J call TRBJ1-4; D gene uncertain. The CDR3 extends over 12 amino acids. Germline assignment: CDR1 SEHNR and CDR2 FQNEAQ (reference sequence). CDR3 DNA: TGTTCCAGCAGCTTTTCGGATGAAAAACTGTTTTTT. This codes for CSSSFSDEKLFF.

The chain couples TRBV6-4 to TRBJ1-1; TRBD1 might be the D (6 bases). Trimming left V 2 bases short and J 4 bases short, with 11 bases between. The germline gives CDR1 MRHNA, CDR2 SNTAGT. This CDR3 contains 14 residues. CDR3 sequence reads: CASSDPGRGTEAFF. CDR3 coding DNA: TGTGCCAGCAGTGACCCAGGCAGGGGCACTGAAGCTTTCTTT.

In DNA form, the CDR3 reads TGTGCCAGCAGGAACGTGAGGGACAGGGCCGGCGAGCAGTACTTC. Translated: CASRNVRDRAGEQYF. This chain joins TRBV11-2 and TRBJ2-7; 9 nucleotides match TRBD1. V gave up 6 bases and J gave up 6 bases; unmatched junction bases: 12. Germline-derived CDR1 and CDR2 are SGHAT and FQNNGV. The CDR3 runs to 15 residues.

A note on this clone: A read error may account for a junction end that differs from germline. The chain combines TRBV30 with TRBJ2-6, with a possible D match to TRBD1 (5 bases). The germline gives CDR1 GTSNPN, CDR2 SVGIG (reference sequence). The CDR3 contains 17 residues. DNA of the CDR3: TGTGCCTGGAGTGTTAAAGGGCTCTTCTCTGGGGCCAACGGCCTGACTTTC. Residues: CAWSVKGLFSGANGLTF.

The chain links TRBV5-1 to TRBJ2-7; 8 nucleotides match TRBD1. Looked up from germline, CDR1 is SGHRS and CDR2 is YFSETQ. Trimming at V came to 4 bases and at J to 5 bases, leaving 8 bases not matched to a gene. The CDR3 has 14 amino acids. The CDR3 DNA is TGCGCCAGCAGCGGGACGGGGACAGGCCACGAGCAGTACTTC. Translated, it gives CASSGTGTGHEQYF.

The rearrangement links TRBV14 to TRBJ1-4; D unresolved. Germline V gene sequence: CDR1 SGHDN, CDR2 FVKESK. V was clipped by 0 bases and J by 7 bases, with 18 bases between them. The CDR3 covers 17 residues. CDR3 DNA sequence: TGTGCCAGCAGCCAAGAGAGGGCCCAGGAGGGAGGTGAAAAACTGTTTTTT. Encoded protein: CASSQERAQEGGEKLFF.

This chain joins TRBV4-1 and TRBJ1-6, with 8 bases lining up with TRBD1. The CDR3 contains 16 residues. CDR1 and CDR2 (germline): MGHRA, YSYEKL. The junction had 13 bases not matched to a gene; V was cut back by 4 bases and J by 11 bases. Here the CDR3 reads CASSPQGKQGVAPLHF. The CDR3, as DNA: TGCGCCAGCAGCCCACAGGGAAAACAGGGGGTTGCACCCCTCCACTTT.

The chain links TRBV5-4 to TRBJ2-7, with 8 bases fitting TRBD1. The CDR3 runs to 14 residues. V was clipped by 4 bases and J by 4 bases; unmatched bases: 7. CDR1 is SGHNT, CDR2 YYREEE, per germline (reference sequence). In DNA form, the CDR3 reads TGTGCCAGCAGCCCGGGACAGGCGATATACGAGCAGTACTTC. Residues: CASSPGQAIYEQYF.

This chain connects TRBV5-3 to TRBJ2-5, with 7 nucleotides matching TRBD1. TRBV5-3 has ORF status, its function being uncertain. The J segment lost 5 bases and the V segment lost 4 bases, leaving 32 bases of the junction unmatched. This CDR3 is built from 22 residues. The CDR3 here is CARSARDSPLLPPWTGAETQYF. Here the CDR3 DNA reads TGTGCCAGAAGCGCAAGGGACAGTCCCCTCCTTCCGCCGTGGACTGGAGCCGAGACCCAGTACTTC.

This chain joins TRBV18 and TRBJ2-3; D remains ambiguous. The CDR3 covers 12 residues. Trimming left V 6 bases short and J 2 bases short, with 6 bases between. Germline values: CDR1 KGHSH, CDR2 LQKENI. The CDR3 coding sequence is TGTGCCAGCTCTTCTTCCACAGATACGCAGTATTTT. It translates to CASSSSTDTQYF.

The V call is TRBV19, the J call TRBJ1-5, with a tentative D call TRBD1 (6 bases). The germline V gene has CDR1 LNHDA and CDR2 SQIVND (reference sequence). The CDR3 length is 13 residues. Trimming pared 6 bases from V and 1 base from J, leaving 7 bases between. The CDR3 here is CASRGQSNQPQHF. DNA of the CDR3: TGTGCCAGTAGGGGACAAAGCAATCAGCCCCAGCATTTT.

The chain has TRBV5-1 and TRBJ2-2, with no clear D. This CDR3 has 12 residues. Looked up from germline, CDR1 is SGHRS and CDR2 is YFSETQ. Trimming shortened V by 2 bases and J by 6 bases, and 5 bases separated the two germline ends. The CDR3 DNA reads TGCGCCAGCAGCTTAGAGTCCGGGGAGCTGTTTTTT. It yields the protein CASSLESGELFF.

V and J are TRBV6-6 and TRBJ1-4; D is unclear. CDR1 MNHNY and CDR2 SVGAGI come from the germline V gene (reference sequence). This CDR3 region has 12 residues. The V and J ends lost 10 bases and 5 bases respectively, with 11 bases between them. The CDR3 DNA sequence: TGTGCCACCCGCGGGGAAAATGAAAAACTGTTTTTT. It encodes CATRGENEKLFF.